The sequence of this T cell receptor (beta chain) was determined in a study of blood T cell repertoires in COVID-19. Study background: Nucleic acid was either cDNA or gDNA, and it came from T cells, B-cell-depleted T cells, or PBMCs.

V lost 4 bases, J lost 10 bases, and 14 bases lay in between. Germline CDR1 and CDR2: ENHRY and SYGVKD. The CDR3 consists of 13 residues. In the original processing: Cell counts per sample came from amplifying reference gene primers. The repertoire was sequenced with immunoSEQ multiplex PCR; TCRdb's copy has only in-frame clones and lacks some. The DNA was the basis for D and trimming; V, J and clone size are from that table. Counted here are 150,000 to 170,000 clones, about 80% occurring once; the ten biggest clones make up about 29%. The chain employs TRBV10-3 and TRBJ2-4; weak D call: TRBD2 (6 bases). This receptor was taken from a woman aged 60 to 75 with acute or convalescent COVID-19. Sample: peripheral blood. CDR3 nucleotide sequence: TGTGCCATCAGTGGGCAGGAGGGGAGGATTCAGTACTTC. Residues: CAISGQEGRIQYF.